This T cell receptor beta chain was documented in a study of blood T cell repertoires in COVID-19. The overall study: Material from acute and convalescent COVID-19 was sourced from the United States, Italy and Spain. PBMCs, B-cell-depleted T cells, or T cells provided the cDNA or gDNA that made up the material.

Under the authors' procedure: Reference gene primers were amplified, and this amplification served to estimate nucleated cell counts. Sequencing used immunoSEQ multiplex PCR; TCRdb keeps in-frame clones, though not all of them. V, J and clone size are those of that table, while D and trimming were read from the DNA. The profile shows hundreds of thousands of clones, roughly 84% of them singletons. The source of this sequence is a man in his forties with acute or convalescent COVID-19. The specimen was peripheral blood.

The CDR3 is CASTVGGSQPQHF. CDR3 sequence (DNA): TGTGCCAGCACCGTGGGAGGGAGTCAGCCCCAGCATTTT. The rearrangement joins TRBV12-3 or TRBV12-4 to TRBJ1-5; D is undetermined. Trimming removed 7 bases at V and 6 bases at J, with 13 bases between. The CDR3 is made up of 13 amino acids.